The 5 T cell receptor beta chains in this list originate from one sample, sequenced in a study of blood T cells in healthy people across ages. Then a second PCR, running about 6 to 11 cycles, was carried out with a sample-barcoded 5' primer and a J-beta primer mix. TCRdb independently ran MiXCR on the 5' RACE reads; one entry per CDR3 protein. The sample carries 2 million or so distinct CDR3 sequences, around 50% recorded once. Sequenced: blood. Source of these receptors: a woman in her thirties or forties in good health.

The chain links TRBV20-1 to TRBJ1-2, with D possibly matching TRBD1 (6 bases). This CDR3 is built from 16 residues. CDR1 and CDR2 (germline): DFQATT, SNEGSKA (reference sequence). The V and J ends lost 3 bases and 2 bases respectively, with 19 bases between them. The DNA of the CDR3 is TGCAGTGCTAGCAAAAGGTGGGGGCGGGGGAACTATGGCTACACCTTC. This codes for CSASKRWGRGNYGYTF.

This clonotype showed up just once. A read error may produce the germline difference seen at one junction end. The rearrangement uses TRBV20-1 and TRBJ2-7; 8 bases match TRBD2. Germline lookup yields CDR1 DFQATT and CDR2 SNEGSKA (reference sequence). The CDR3 totals 14 residues. The DNA for the CDR3 is TGCAGCGGGCTCCGTAGCGGGGCCTCCTGCGAGCAGTACTTC. Translating gives CSGLRSGASCEQYF.

This chain links TRBV12-3 or TRBV12-4 with TRBJ2-5, with TRBD2 identical over 12 bases. Trimming at V came to 6 bases and at J to 6 bases, leaving 8 bases not matched to a gene. This CDR3 contains 15 residues. The CDR3 DNA sequence: TGTGCCAGCAGCTTACTAGCGGGGGGAGGAAAGACCCAGTACTTC. The encoded protein is CASSLLAGGGKTQYF.

This chain connects TRBV7-2 to TRBJ1-2; 10 bases are a match to TRBD1. CDR1 and CDR2 (germline): SGHTA, FQGNSA. Germline trimming cut 4 bases from V and 7 bases from J; bases unmatched to any gene: 12. The CDR3 runs 16 residues. The CDR3 sequence: CASSSIGTGQGSGYTF. The CDR3 coding sequence is TGTGCCAGCAGCTCCATAGGGACGGGACAGGGGAGTGGCTACACCTTC.

The V call is TRBV27, the J call TRBJ2-5; possible D gene TRBD1, 5 bases. The CDR3 spans 15 residues. Between the trimmed V and J ends, which lost 2 bases and 4 bases, there was a span of 14 bases. Germline CDR1 is MNHEY and CDR2 is SMNVEV (reference sequence). In nucleotides, the CDR3 is TGTGCCAGCAGTTTAAGCAGGGTAGGGCCAGAGACCCAGTACTTC. Translating it yields CASSLSRVGPETQYF.